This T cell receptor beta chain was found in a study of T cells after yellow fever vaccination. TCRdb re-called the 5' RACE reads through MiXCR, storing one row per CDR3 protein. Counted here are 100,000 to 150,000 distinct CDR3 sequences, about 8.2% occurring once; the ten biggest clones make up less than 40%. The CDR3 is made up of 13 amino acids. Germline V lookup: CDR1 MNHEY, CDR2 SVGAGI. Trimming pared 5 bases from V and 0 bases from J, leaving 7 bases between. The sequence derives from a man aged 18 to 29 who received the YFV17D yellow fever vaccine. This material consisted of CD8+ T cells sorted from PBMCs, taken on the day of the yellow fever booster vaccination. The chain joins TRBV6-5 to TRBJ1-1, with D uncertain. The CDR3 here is CASSRSVNTEAFF. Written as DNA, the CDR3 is TGTGCCAGCAGTCGGTCTGTGAACACTGAAGCTTTCTTT.